The entry below describes one T cell receptor (beta chain). The CDR3 extends over 15 amino acids. The junction had 7 bases not matched to a gene; V was cut back by 4 bases and J by 2 bases. CDR1 SGHTA and CDR2 FQGTGA come from the germline V gene. The entry originates in a study of shared clonotypes between healthy human individuals. Clones were read by immunoSEQ multiplex PCR, and TCRdb kept only the in-frame ones, dropping some. The sample lists hundreds of thousands of clones, around 78% seen once, with 1.5% to 2% in the top ten. Material: memory CD4+ T cells sorted from blood. The sample's subset: CD45RA-negative fraction. The clonotype comes from a woman in her twenties or thirties in good health. This chain connects TRBV7-3 to TRBJ2-5; 7 nucleotides agree with TRBD1. CDR3 protein: CASSSGRTGQETQYF. CDR3 DNA: TGTGCCAGCAGCTCCGGTAGGACAGGACAAGAGACCCAGTACTTC.